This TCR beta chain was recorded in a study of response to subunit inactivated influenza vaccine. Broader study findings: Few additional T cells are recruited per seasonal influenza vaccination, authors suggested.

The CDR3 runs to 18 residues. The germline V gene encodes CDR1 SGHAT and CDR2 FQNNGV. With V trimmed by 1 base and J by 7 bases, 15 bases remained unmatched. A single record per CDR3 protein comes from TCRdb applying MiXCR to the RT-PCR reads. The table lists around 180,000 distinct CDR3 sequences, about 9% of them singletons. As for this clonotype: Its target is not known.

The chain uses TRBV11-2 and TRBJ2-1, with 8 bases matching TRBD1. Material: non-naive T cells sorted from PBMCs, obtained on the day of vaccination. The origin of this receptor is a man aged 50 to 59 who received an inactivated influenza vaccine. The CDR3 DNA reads TGTGCCAGCAGCTTAGTAGTCCGGTGGCAGGGGGCGGGTAATGAGCAGTTCTTC. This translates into CASSLVVRWQGAGNEQFF.